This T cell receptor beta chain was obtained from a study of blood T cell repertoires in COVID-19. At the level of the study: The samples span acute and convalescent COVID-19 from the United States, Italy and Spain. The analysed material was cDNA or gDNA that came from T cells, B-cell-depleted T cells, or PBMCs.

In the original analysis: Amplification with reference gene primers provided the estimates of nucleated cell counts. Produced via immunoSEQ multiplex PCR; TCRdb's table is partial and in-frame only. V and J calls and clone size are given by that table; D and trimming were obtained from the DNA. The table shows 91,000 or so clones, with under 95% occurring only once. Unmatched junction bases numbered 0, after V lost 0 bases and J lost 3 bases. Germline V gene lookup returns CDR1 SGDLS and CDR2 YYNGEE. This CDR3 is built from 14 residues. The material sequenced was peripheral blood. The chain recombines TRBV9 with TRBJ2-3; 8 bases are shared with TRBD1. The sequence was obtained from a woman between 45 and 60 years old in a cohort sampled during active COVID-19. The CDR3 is CASSVGQGTDTQYF. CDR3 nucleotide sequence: TGTGCCAGCAGCGTAGGACAGGGGACAGATACGCAGTATTTT.